This T cell receptor beta chain was obtained from a study of T-cell reconstitution after alpha-beta-depleted transplantation in children (dated by TCRdb to 2016 to 2018). In the study overall: Using TCR repertoire profiling, the study quantitatively followed how T-cell immune reconstitution unfolded in children after TCRalphabeta/CD19-depleted allogeneic hematopoietic cell transplantation.

The germline V end is reduced by 0 bases and the J end by 2 bases; junction bases left unmatched: 8. The CDR3 numbers 18 residues from cysteine through phenylalanine. Only the CDR3 DNA stays, 54 bases, in frame from base 1. The study at large found these results: Hyperexpanded clone frequencies declined over subsequent months; after one year, T-cell counts and TCRbeta diversity were mostly attributed to newly produced T cells. In some patients, the high TCRbeta diversity seen at day 60 was put down to recipient T cells and intrathymic progenitors that had survived conditioning. The apparently early alphabetaT-cell count recovery about two months after transplant was reportedly dependent on only several hundred rapidly expanded clones derived from non-depleted graft cells.

A note on this clonotype: The antigen this receptor binds is unknown. No base quality information exists; no much larger clone differs at one position.

Taken with the paper, the label for treatment or condition translates to: allogeneic hematopoietic cell transplantation with graft depleted of TCRalphabeta T cells and CD19 B cells. TCRalphabeta/CD19-depleted allogeneic hematopoietic cell grafts were given to the transplant recipients, all of whom were children. The library came from PCR. Sequencing used an Illumina HiSeq 2500. Molecular barcoding was employed in the preparation of TCR libraries, with unique molecular identifiers being used to normalize TCRbeta repertoire quantification. In-frame beta chains were kept once TCRdb had trimmed the public reads at Q25 with fastp and called clones with MiXCR. Each entry is one CDR3 protein sequence, shown with its most common DNA and genes. Present in this sample are around 500,000 distinct CDR3 sequences, 20% to 25% of which were seen just once. The ten biggest clones cover 14% of the sample.

The clonotype originates from a boy in the first two years of life who had a stem cell transplant for acute myeloid leukemia, so the T cells may come from the graft donor. The source material was PBMCs, mostly from graft donor cells, sampled 360 days after TCRalphabeta/CD19-depleted stem cell transplant. The chain is encoded by TRBV12-3 or TRBV12-4 joined to TRBJ2-1; 9 junctional bases match TRBD2. DNA sequence: TGTGCCAGCAGTTTAGCGCTGTGGCGGGGGGGTCCCTACAATGAGCAGTTCTTC. It encodes CASSLALWRGGPYNEQFF.